This TCR beta chain was observed in a study of cytomegalovirus exposure and HLA in healthy donors. Findings and limits, study-wide: The later analysis indicated that the majority of CMV-associated TCR beta chains appeared HLA-restricted.

The count of this clone is one. Its antigen is unknown. The V segment lost 4 bases and the J segment 5 bases; nucleotides outside the gene matches: 10. The CDR3 is made up of 15 amino acids. Germline CDR1 and CDR2: MGHRA and YSYEKL. 60 Vbeta and 13 Jbeta primers were used in PCR. Authors' analysis steps: A later analysis counted approximately 88 million unique TCR beta chains, around 11 million shared. Clones were sequenced by immunoSEQ multiplex PCR, and TCRdb holds only the in-frame ones, with some missing. That table gives V, J and clone size, and the DNA gave D and trimming. There are some 95,000 clones in the sample; around four fifths occur only once, and less than 9.5% lies in the top ten.

The sample taken for sequencing was PBMCs. This chain links TRBV4-1 with TRBJ1-1; 7 positions agree with TRBD1. The clonotype comes from a man aged 45-60 years in good health and CMV-seropositive. CDR3 coding DNA: TGCGCCAGCAGCCCCGAACAGGGGAGGCAAACTGAAGCTTTCTTT. As protein: CASSPEQGRQTEAFF.